These T cell receptor beta chains were read from a single sample in a study of blood T cell repertoires in COVID-19. The repertoire was sequenced with immunoSEQ multiplex PCR; TCRdb's copy has only in-frame clones and lacks some. The sample lists about half a million clones, approximately 92% occurring once. The sample taken for sequencing was peripheral blood. The receptors originated from a man aged 18 to 29 with COVID-19, enrolled during active disease. Each CDR3 is given without its conserved first and last residue.

V: TRBV19; J: TRBJ1-1; CDR3: ATNKSAGGRKAF
V: TRBV18; J: TRBJ2-2; CDR3: ASSPPGGDGELF
V: TRBV7-9; J: TRBJ2-7; CDR3: ASSYGTGGSEQY
V: TRBV27; J: TRBJ1-5; CDR3: ASSNRQHSNQPQH
V: TRBV19; J: TRBJ2-1; CDR3: ASKSAGGHEQF
V: TRBV11-2; J: TRBJ1-2; CDR3: ASSLGGVRGQGYT
V: TRBV4-2; J: TRBJ1-1; CDR3: ASSLAPHRGGLAEAF
V: TRBV27; J: TRBJ2-1; CDR3: ASSLGQGGYEQF
V: TRBV4-1; J: TRBJ2-7; CDR3: ASSTTFQAYEQY
V: TRBV7-9; J: TRBJ1-6; CDR3: ASSLDSASNSPLH
V: TRBV4-1; J: TRBJ1-3; CDR3: ASSQGQGKGNTIY
V: TRBV6-5; J: TRBJ2-7; CDR3: ASRLGLAGVTY
V: TRBV6-2/TRBV6-3; J: TRBJ1-1; CDR3: ASNPNQGTTEAF
V: TRBV2; J: TRBJ2-7; CDR3: ASSEVGQGSYEQY
V: TRBV29-1; J: TRBJ1-1; CDR3: SVEVPPGHYAGEAF
V: TRBV7-2; J: TRBJ2-7; CDR3: ASSPPDEGRSLYEQY
V: TRBV12-3/TRBV12-4; J: TRBJ2-1; CDR3: ASSLMGSEQF
V: TRBV7-2; J: TRBJ2-2; CDR3: ASSLASGSIRELF
V: TRBV7-2; J: TRBJ1-1; CDR3: ASSYRRGNTEAF
V: TRBV20-1; J: TRBJ2-2; CDR3: SASTRDHTGELF
V: TRBV6-9; J: TRBJ2-7; CDR3: ASEDRGWSEQY